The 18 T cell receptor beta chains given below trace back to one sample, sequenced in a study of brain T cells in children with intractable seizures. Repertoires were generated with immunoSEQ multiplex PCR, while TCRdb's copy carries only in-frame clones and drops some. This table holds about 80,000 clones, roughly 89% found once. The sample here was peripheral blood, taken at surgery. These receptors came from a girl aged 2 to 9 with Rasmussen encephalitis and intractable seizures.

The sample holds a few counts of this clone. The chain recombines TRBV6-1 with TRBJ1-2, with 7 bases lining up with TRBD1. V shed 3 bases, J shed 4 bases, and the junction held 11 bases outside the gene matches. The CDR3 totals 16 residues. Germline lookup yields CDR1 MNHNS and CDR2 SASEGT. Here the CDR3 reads CASSDRQGFLGYGYTF. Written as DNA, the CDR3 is TGTGCCAGCAGTGACAGACAGGGTTTCCTAGGCTATGGCTACACCTTC.

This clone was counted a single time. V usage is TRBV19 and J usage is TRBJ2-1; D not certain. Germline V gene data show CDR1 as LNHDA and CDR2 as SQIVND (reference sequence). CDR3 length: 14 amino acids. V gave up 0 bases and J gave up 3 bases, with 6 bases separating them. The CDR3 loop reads CASSIEKGYNEQFF. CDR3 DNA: TGTGCCAGTAGTATAGAGAAGGGCTACAATGAGCAGTTCTTC. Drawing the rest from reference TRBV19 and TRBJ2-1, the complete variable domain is DGGITQSPKYLFRKEGQNVTLSCEQNLNHDAMYWYRQDPGQGLRLIYYSQIVNDFQKGDIAEGYSVSREKKESFPLTVTSAQKNPTAFYLCASSIEKGYNEQFFGPGTRLTVL.

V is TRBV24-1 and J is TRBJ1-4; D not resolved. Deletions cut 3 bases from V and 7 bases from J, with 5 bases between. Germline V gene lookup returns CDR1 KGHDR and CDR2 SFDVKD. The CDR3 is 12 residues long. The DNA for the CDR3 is TGTGCCACCAGTGATCCCGGTGAAAAACTGTTTTTT. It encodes CATSDPGEKLFF.

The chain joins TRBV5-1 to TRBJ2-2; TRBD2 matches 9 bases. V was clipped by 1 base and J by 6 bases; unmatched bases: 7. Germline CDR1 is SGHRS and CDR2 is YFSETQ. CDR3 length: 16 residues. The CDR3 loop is CASSLNAGGPPGELFF. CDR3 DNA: TGCGCCAGCAGCTTGAATGCGGGAGGGCCCCCCGGGGAGCTGTTTTTT.

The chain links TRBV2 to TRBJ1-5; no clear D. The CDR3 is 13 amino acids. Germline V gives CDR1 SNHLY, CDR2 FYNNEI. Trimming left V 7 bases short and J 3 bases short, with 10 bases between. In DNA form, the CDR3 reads TGTGCCAGCACTATGACACTCAATCAGCCCCAGCATTTT. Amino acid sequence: CASTMTLNQPQHF. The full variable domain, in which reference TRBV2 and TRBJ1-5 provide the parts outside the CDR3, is EPEVTQTPSHQVTQMGQEVILRCVPISNHLYFYWYRQILGQKVEFLVSFYNNEISEKSEIFDDQFSVERPDGSNFTLKIRSTKLEDSAMYFCASTMTLNQPQHFGDGTRLSIL.

CDR3 amino acids: CASRSHGGANEQFF. CDR3 DNA sequence: TGTGCCAGCAGATCCCACGGGGGGGCCAATGAGCAGTTCTTC. The chain employs TRBV6-4 and TRBJ2-1, with 8 nucleotides matching TRBD2. The V gene's germline CDR1 is MRHNA and CDR2 SNTAGT. After removal of 6 bases from V and 6 bases from J, the junction contained 7 bases not matched to a gene. This CDR3 region has 14 residues.

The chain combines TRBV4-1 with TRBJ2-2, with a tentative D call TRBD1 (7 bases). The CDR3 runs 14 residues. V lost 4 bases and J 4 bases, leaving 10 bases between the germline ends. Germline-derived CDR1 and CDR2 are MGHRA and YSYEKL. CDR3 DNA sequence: TGCGCCAGCAGCCGCGGGACAGCCACCGGGGAGCTGTTTTTT. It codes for CASSRGTATGELFF.

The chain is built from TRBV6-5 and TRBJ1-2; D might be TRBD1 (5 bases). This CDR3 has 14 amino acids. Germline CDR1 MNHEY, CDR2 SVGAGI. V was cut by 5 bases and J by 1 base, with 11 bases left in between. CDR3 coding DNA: TGTGCCAGCAGTCCGGGGGGTGGTAACTATGGCTACACCTTC. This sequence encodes CASSPGGGNYGYTF.

Here the CDR3 DNA reads TGTGCCAGCAGTGCGAAGGGGGGGGTGGAGACCCAGTACTTC. It yields the protein CASSAKGGVETQYF. V usage is TRBV27 and J usage is TRBJ2-5, with D tentatively TRBD2 (7 bases). The CDR3 consists of 14 residues. V lost 5 bases, J lost 5 bases, and 15 bases lay in between. The germline gives CDR1 MNHEY, CDR2 SMNVEV (reference sequence).

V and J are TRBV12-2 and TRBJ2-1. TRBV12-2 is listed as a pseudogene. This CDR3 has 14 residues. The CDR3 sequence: CASRLITPGNEQFF. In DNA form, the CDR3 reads TGTGCAAGTCGCCTTATAACCCCCGGAAATGAGCAGTTCTTC.

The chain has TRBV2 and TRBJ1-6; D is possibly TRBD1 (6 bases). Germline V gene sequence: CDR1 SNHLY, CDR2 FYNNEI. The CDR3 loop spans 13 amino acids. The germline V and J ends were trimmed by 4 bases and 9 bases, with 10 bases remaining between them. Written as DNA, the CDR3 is TGTGCCAGCAGTGGAGGACAGAGTTCACCCCTCCACTTT. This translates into CASSGGQSSPLHF.

CDR3 sequence: CATSDLDRGGNQPQHF. In nucleotides, the CDR3 is TGTGCCACCAGTGATTTGGACCGGGGTGGCAATCAGCCCCAGCATTTT. The chain links TRBV24-1 to TRBJ1-5; D unclear. Germline V lookup: CDR1 KGHDR, CDR2 SFDVKD. This CDR3 has 16 amino acids. Trimming stripped 0 bases from V and 2 bases from J, with 10 bases between.

CDR3 in amino acids: CASSSPRDYYEQYF. CDR3 nucleotides: TGTGCCAGTAGTTCCCCCCGGGACTACTACGAGCAGTACTTC. The gene calls are TRBV19 and TRBJ2-7; 7 bases are shared with TRBD2. Per the germline V gene, CDR1 is LNHDA and CDR2 is SQIVND (reference sequence). The CDR3 has 14 residues. The V gene end was trimmed by 5 bases and the J gene end by 3 bases; junction bases not matched to a gene: 7.

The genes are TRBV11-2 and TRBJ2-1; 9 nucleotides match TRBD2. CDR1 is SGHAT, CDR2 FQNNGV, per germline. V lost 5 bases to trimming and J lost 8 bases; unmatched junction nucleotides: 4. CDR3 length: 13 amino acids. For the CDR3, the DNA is TGTGCCAGCAGCCAGACTAGCGGCGATGAGCAGTTCTTC. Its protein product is CASSQTSGDEQFF.

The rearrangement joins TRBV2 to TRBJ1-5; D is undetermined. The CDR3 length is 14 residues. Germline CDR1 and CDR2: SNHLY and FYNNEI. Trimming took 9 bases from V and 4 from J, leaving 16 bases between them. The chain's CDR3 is CASSYGRVNQPQHF. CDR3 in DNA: TGTGCCAGTTCCTACGGCCGGGTTAATCAGCCCCAGCATTTT.

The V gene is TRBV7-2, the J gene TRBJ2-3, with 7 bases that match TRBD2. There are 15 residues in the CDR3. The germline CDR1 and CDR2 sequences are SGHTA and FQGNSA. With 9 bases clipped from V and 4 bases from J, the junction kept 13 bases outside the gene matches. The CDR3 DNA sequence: TGTGCCAGTTGGGGGAGCGGGAACGGGCCAGATACGCAGTATTTT. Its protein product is CASWGSGNGPDTQYF. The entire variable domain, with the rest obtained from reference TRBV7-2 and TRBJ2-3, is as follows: GAGVSQSPSNKVTEKGKDVELRCDPISGHTALYWYRQSLGQGLEFLIYFQGNSAPDKSGLPSDRFSAERTGGSVSTLTIQRTQQEDSAVYLCASWGSGNGPDTQYFGPGTRLTVL.

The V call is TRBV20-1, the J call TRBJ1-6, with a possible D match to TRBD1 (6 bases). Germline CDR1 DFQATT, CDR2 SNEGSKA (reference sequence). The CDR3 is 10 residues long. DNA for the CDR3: TGCATTACAGGGAATTCACCCCTCCACTTT. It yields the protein CITGNSPLHF.

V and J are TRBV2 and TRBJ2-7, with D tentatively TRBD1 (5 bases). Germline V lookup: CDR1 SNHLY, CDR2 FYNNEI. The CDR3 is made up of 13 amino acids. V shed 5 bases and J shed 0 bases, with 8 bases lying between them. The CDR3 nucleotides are TGTGCCAGCAGTAAGGACAACTCCTACGAGCAGTACTTC. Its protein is CASSKDNSYEQYF.